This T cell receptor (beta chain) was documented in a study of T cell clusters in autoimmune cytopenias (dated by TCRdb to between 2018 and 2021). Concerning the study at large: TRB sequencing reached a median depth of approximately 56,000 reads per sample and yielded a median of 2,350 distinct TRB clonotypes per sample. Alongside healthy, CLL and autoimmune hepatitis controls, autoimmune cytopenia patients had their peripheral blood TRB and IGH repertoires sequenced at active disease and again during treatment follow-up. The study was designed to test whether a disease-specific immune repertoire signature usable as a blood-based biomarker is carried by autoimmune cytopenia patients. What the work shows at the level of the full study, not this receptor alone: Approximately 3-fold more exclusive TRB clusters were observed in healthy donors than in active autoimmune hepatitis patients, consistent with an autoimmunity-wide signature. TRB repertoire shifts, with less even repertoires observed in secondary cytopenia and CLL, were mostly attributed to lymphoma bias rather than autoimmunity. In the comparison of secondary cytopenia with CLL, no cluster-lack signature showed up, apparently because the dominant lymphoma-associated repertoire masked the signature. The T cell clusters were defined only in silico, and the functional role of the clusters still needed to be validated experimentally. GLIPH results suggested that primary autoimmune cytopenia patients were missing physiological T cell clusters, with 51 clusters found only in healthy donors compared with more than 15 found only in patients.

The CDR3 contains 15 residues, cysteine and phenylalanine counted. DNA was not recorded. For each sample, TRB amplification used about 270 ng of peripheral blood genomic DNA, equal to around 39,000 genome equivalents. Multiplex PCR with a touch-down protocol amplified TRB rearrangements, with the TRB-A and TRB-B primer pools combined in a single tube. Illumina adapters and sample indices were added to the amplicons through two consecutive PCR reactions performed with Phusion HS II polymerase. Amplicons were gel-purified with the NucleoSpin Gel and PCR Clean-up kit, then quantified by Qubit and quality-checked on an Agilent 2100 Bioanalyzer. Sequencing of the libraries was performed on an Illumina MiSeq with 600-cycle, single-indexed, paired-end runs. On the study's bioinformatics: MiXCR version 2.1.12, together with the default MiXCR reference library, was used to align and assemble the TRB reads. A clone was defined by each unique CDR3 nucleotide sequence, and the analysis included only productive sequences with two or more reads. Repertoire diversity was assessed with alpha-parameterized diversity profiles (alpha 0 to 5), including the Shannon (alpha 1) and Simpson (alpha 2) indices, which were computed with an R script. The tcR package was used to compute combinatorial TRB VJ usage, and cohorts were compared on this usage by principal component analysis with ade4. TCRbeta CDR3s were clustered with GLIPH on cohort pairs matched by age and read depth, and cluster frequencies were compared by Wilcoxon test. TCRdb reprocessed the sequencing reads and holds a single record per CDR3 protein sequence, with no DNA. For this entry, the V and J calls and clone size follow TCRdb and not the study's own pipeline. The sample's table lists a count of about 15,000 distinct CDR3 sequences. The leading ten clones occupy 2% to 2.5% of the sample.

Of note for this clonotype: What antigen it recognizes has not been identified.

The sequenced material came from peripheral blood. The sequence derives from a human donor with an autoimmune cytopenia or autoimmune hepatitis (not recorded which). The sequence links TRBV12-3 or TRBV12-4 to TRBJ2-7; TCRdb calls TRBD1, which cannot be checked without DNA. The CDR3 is CASSDTGQGYYEQYF.